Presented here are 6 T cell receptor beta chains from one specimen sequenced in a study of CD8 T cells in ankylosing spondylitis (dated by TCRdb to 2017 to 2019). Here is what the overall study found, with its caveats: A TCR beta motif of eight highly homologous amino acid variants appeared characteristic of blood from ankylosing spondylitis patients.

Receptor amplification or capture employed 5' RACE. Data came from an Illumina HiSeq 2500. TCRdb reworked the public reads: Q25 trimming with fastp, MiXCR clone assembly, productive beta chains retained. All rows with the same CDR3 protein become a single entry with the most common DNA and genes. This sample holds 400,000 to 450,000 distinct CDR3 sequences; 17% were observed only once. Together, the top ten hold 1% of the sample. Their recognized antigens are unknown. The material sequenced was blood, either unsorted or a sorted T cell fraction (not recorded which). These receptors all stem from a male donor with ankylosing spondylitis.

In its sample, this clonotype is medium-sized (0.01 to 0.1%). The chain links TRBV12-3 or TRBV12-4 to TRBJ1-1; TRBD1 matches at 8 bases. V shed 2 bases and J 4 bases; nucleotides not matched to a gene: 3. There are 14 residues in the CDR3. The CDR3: CASSLQGAGTEAFF. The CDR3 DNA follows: TGTGCCAGCAGTTTACAGGGGGCGGGCACTGAAGCTTTCTTT.

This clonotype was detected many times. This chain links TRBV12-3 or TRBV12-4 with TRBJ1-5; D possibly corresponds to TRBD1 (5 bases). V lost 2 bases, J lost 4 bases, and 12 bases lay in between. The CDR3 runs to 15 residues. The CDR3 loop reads CASSLFSGGNQPQHF. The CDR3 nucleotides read TGTGCCAGCAGTTTATTTAGCGGGGGGAATCAGCCCCAGCATTTT.

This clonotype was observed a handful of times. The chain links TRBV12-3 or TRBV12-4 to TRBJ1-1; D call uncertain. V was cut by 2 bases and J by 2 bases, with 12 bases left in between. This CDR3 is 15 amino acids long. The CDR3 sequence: CASSLSWGINTEAFF. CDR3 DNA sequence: TGTGCCAGCAGTTTATCCTGGGGTATCAACACTGAAGCTTTCTTT.

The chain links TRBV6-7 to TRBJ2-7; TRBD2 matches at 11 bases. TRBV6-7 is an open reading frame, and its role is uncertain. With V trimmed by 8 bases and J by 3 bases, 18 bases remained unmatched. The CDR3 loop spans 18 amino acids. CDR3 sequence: CASPIVFSSGLAGYEQYF. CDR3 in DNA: TGTGCCAGCCCGATCGTATTCTCCAGTGGACTAGCGGGCTACGAGCAGTACTTC.

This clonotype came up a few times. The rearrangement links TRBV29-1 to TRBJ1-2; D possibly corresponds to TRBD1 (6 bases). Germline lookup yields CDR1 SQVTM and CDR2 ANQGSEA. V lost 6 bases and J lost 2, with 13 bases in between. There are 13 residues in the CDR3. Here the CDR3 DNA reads TGCAGCGTACCGGGTGGGGGCAACTATGGCTACACCTTC. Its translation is CSVPGGGNYGYTF. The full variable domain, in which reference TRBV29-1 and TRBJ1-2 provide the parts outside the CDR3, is SAVISQKPSRDICQRGTSLTIQCQVDSQVTMMFWYRQQPGQSLTLIATANQGSEATYESGFVIDKFPISRPNLTFSTLTVSNMSPEDSSIYLCSVPGGGNYGYTFGSGTRLTVV.

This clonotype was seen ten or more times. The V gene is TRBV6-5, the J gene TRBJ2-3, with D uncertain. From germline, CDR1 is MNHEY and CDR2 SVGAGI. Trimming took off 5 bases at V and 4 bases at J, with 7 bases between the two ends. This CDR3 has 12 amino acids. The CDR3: CASSAPPDTQYF. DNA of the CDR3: TGTGCCAGCAGTGCCCCCCCAGATACGCAGTATTTT.